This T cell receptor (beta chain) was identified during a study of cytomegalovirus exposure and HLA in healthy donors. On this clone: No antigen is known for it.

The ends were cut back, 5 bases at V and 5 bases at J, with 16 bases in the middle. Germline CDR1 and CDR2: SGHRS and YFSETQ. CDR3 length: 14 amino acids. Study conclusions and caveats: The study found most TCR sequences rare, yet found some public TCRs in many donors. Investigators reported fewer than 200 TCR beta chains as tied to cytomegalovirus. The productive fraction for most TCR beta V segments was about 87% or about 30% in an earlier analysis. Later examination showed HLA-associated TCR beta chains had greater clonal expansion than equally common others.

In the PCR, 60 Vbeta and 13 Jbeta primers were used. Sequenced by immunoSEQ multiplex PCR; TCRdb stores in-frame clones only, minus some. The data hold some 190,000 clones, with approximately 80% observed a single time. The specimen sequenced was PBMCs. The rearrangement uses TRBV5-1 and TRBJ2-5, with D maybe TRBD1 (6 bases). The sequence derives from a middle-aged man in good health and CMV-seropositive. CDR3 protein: CASRWGLAEETQYF. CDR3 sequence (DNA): TGCGCCAGCAGATGGGGGCTAGCAGAGGAGACCCAGTACTTC.